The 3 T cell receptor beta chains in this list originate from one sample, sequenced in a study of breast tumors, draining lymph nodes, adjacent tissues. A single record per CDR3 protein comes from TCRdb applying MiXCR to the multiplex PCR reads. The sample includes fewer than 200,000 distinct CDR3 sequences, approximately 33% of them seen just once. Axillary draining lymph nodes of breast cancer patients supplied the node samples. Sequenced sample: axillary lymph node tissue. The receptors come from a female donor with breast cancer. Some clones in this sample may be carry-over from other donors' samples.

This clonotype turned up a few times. CDR3 nucleotides: TGTGCCAGCAGTCCCCTCTCAGGGAGAACCGGGGAGCTGTTTTTT. This gives the protein CASSPLSGRTGELFF. V and J are TRBV27 and TRBJ2-2; tentatively, D is TRBD1 or TRBD2 (5 bases each). Germline CDR1 and CDR2: MNHEY and SMNVEV (reference sequence). This CDR3 has 15 amino acids. V lost 5 bases, J lost 5 bases, and 15 bases lay in between.

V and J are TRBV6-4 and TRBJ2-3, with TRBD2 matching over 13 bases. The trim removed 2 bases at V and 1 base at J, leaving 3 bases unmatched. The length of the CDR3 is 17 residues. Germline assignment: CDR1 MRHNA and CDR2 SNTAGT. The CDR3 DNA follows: TGTGCCAGCAGTGACAGGGGACTAGCGGGGCGCACAGATACGCAGTATTTT. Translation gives CASSDRGLAGRTDTQYF.

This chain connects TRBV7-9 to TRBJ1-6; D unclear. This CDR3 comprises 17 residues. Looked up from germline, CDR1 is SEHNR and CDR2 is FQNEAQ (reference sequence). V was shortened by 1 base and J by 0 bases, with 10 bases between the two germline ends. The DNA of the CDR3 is TGTGCCAGCAGCTTAGGTTGGGCAGGCTCCTATAATTCACCCCTCCACTTT. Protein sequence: CASSLGWAGSYNSPLHF.